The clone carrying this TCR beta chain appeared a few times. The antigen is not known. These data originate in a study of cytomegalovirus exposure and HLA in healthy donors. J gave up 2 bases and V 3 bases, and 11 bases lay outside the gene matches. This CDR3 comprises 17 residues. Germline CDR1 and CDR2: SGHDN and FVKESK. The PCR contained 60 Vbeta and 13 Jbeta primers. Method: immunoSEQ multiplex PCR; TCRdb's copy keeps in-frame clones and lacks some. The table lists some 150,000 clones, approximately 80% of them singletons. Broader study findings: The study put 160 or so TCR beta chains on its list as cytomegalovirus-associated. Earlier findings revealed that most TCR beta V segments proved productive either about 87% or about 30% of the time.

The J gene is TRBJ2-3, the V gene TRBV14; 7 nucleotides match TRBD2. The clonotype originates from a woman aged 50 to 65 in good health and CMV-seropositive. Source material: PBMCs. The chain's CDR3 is CASSQTPSGATTDTQYF. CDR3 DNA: TGTGCCAGCAGCCAGACACCTAGCGGCGCAACCACAGATACGCAGTATTTT.